Below, 23 T cell receptor beta chains from the same sample are listed, as sequenced in a study of draining lymph node invasion in breast cancer. TCRdb called the bulk RNA-seq reads again in MiXCR, with one record for every CDR3 protein. The repertoire holds some 1,900 distinct CDR3 sequences, around 85% seen once, with under 2.5% in the top ten. The CD4+ CD45RA- CD25- gate defined the sorted memory conventional CD4 T cells. The sequenced material came from sorted memory CD4+ effector T cells from a lymph node. The receptor set was obtained from a female donor with luminal breast cancer.

J is TRBJ2-7 and V is TRBV28, with D unclear. V lost 7 bases to trimming and J lost 4 bases, with 14 bases between them. CDR3 length: 13 residues. CDR1 MDHEN and CDR2 SYDVKM come from the germline V gene. Here the CDR3 DNA reads TGTGCCAGCACTCAAGGATACCCTTACGAGCAGTACGTC. It translates to CASTQGYPYEQYV.

The table lists this clonotype with a few counts. The chain uses TRBV6-1 and TRBJ2-7, with D possibly matching TRBD2 (6 bases). The CDR3 consists of 16 residues. The germline V gene encodes CDR1 MNHNS and CDR2 SASEGT. The ends were cut back, 3 bases at V and 0 bases at J, with 15 bases in the middle. The CDR3 bases are TGTGCCAGCAGTGATTCCTGGGCGGGAAGCTCCTACGAGCAGTACGTC. It is translated as CASSDSWAGSSYEQYV.

The chain joins TRBV12-3 or TRBV12-4 to TRBJ1-1; a possible D gene is TRBD1 (5 bases). The CDR3 extends over 13 amino acids. Between the trimmed V and J ends, which lost 10 bases and 4 bases, there was a span of 16 bases. CDR3 sequence (DNA): TGTGCCACCGGGGGAGGTTTATCCACTGAAGCTTTCTTT. It codes for CATGGGLSTEAFF.

This rearrangement joins TRBV2 to TRBJ1-2; D is perhaps TRBD1 (6 bases). The CDR3 consists of 13 residues. Trimming shortened V by 9 bases and J by 0 bases, and 11 bases separated the two germline ends. The germline V gene has CDR1 SNHLY and CDR2 FYNNEI. Here the CDR3 reads CASRQASNYGYTF. For the CDR3, the DNA is TGTGCCAGTCGACAGGCTTCTAACTATGGCTACACCTTC.

V gene TRBV19 combines with J gene TRBJ2-3; D remains ambiguous. Trimming took off 4 bases at V and 5 bases at J, with 10 bases between the two ends. The CDR3 runs 13 residues. Germline V CDR1 and CDR2: LNHDA, SQIVND (reference sequence). The CDR3 DNA sequence: TGTGCCAGTAGTACAGACTCTGGAGATACGCAGTATTTT. It is translated as CASSTDSGDTQYF.

V usage is TRBV19 and J usage is TRBJ1-2, with 8 nucleotides matching TRBD1. The V segment lost 7 bases and the J segment 4 bases; nucleotides outside the gene matches: 5. This CDR3 is built from 13 residues. Germline V lookup: CDR1 LNHDA, CDR2 SQIVND (reference sequence). CDR3 residues: CASTVTGGYGYTF. The CDR3 DNA reads TGTGCCAGTACCGTAACAGGGGGCTATGGCTACACCTTC.

The chain is built from TRBV5-1 and TRBJ2-3; D unresolved. V lost 0 bases, J lost 1 base, and 12 bases lay in between. The CDR3 is 16 amino acids. From germline, CDR1 is SGHRS and CDR2 YFSETQ. For the CDR3, the DNA is TGCGCCAGCAGCTTGGAGGGCAGGTCCGGCACAGATACGCAGTATTTT. This gives the protein CASSLEGRSGTDTQYF.

The chain employs TRBV5-6 and TRBJ1-3, with D hard to call. The CDR3 has 15 amino acids. Germline V gives CDR1 SGHDT, CDR2 YYEEEE. Trimming removed 0 bases from V and 0 bases from J, with 7 bases in between. The CDR3 loop reads CASSLGGSSGNTIYF. CDR3 sequence (DNA): TGTGCCAGCAGCTTGGGTGGCAGCTCTGGAAACACCATATATTTT.

The chain employs TRBV20-1 and TRBJ2-7; D not resolved. V was pared by 6 bases and J by 1 base, with 13 bases between. The CDR3 spans 13 residues. Germline V gene data show CDR1 as DFQATT and CDR2 as SNEGSKA (reference sequence). The CDR3 DNA reads as TGCAGTGCCCCCCCGGACGGATCCTACGAGCAGTACTTC. Translated: CSAPPDGSYEQYF.

The chain links TRBV6-1 to TRBJ2-5; possible D gene TRBD2, 7 bases. This CDR3 comprises 17 residues. In germline, CDR1 is MNHNS, CDR2 SASEGT. V lost 2 bases to trimming and J lost 4 bases, with 20 bases between them. The CDR3 sequence is CASSERGDGIRGETQYF. In DNA, the CDR3 is TGTGCCAGCAGTGAACGGGGGGACGGGATCAGGGGAGAGACCCAGTACTTC.

V usage is TRBV11-1 and J usage is TRBJ1-1; D gene uncertain. The V gene lost 7 bases and the J gene lost 3 bases, with 15 bases spanning the gap. CDR3 length equals 14 residues. Germline CDR1 and CDR2: SGHAT and FQDESV (reference sequence). This CDR3 is CASTQTKRDTEAFF. The CDR3 DNA sequence: TGTGCCAGCACCCAGACTAAGCGGGACACTGAAGCTTTCTTT.

V is TRBV30 and J is TRBJ1-1, with a tentative D call TRBD1 (6 bases). Trimming shortened V by 3 bases and J by 1 base, and 21 bases separated the two germline ends. The germline V gene has CDR1 GTSNPN and CDR2 SVGIG (reference sequence). The CDR3 is made up of 17 amino acids. In DNA form, the CDR3 reads TGTGCCTGGAGGGGTAGGGGGGGGAGAGGAAGGAACACTGAAGCTTTCTTT. This encodes CAWRGRGGRGRNTEAFF.

The chain carries TRBV15 and TRBJ1-2, with D uncertain. The V end was cut by 10 bases, the J end by 2 bases, with 14 bases between. Per the germline V gene, CDR1 is LNHNV and CDR2 is YYDKDF (reference sequence). CDR3 size: 13 residues. The CDR3: CARHGPGNYGYTF. The CDR3 region has the DNA TGTGCCAGACACGGCCCGGGGAACTATGGCTACACCTTC.

This sequence joins TRBV3-1 and TRBJ1-2, with a possible D match to TRBD1 (5 bases). The CDR3 runs to 13 residues. V gave up 4 bases and J gave up 4 bases, with 10 bases separating them. Germline CDR1 LGHDT, CDR2 YNNKEL (reference sequence). The CDR3 DNA reads TGTGCCAGCAGCCCTCGTGGGGGCTATGGCTACACCTTC. It specifies CASSPRGGYGYTF.

The rearrangement uses TRBV7-1 and TRBJ2-2, with 12 bases aligning to TRBD2. TRBV7-1 is placed among ORFs of uncertain function. This CDR3 is built from 17 residues. V shed 3 bases, J shed 5 bases, and the junction held 7 bases outside the gene matches. The CDR3 reads CASSSSRLAGVTGELFF. For the CDR3, the DNA is TGTGCCAGCAGCTCTTCGAGACTAGCGGGGGTTACCGGGGAGCTGTTTTTT.

This chain joins TRBV7-2 and TRBJ1-5, with D perhaps TRBD1 (6 bases). With 0 bases removed from V and 2 bases from J, the gap between germline ends came to 11 bases. CDR1 and CDR2 from the germline V gene are SGHTA and FQGNSA. This CDR3 is built from 16 residues. The CDR3 region has the DNA TGTGCCAGCAGCTTAGCCCGGGGGCCCGGCAATCAGCCCCAGCATTTT. Translated: CASSLARGPGNQPQHF. Variable domain in full (rest from reference TRBV7-2 and TRBJ1-5): GAGVSQSPSNKVTEKGKDVELRCDPISGHTALYWYRQSLGQGLEFLIYFQGNSAPDKSGLPSDRFSAERTGGSVSTLTIQRTQQEDSAVYLCASSLARGPGNQPQHFGDGTRLSIL.

The chain employs TRBV4-1 and TRBJ1-5; the D gene is possibly TRBD1 (5 bases). Germline values: CDR1 MGHRA, CDR2 YSYEKL. V was clipped by 8 bases and J by 8 bases, with 19 bases between them. The CDR3 has 14 amino acids. The CDR3 here is CASPQGRTGEPQHF. The CDR3 bases are TGCGCCAGCCCCCAAGGGCGGACGGGGGAGCCCCAGCATTTT.

CDR3 coding DNA: TGTGCCAGCAGCGTCGGGACAAACACCGGGGAGCTGTTTTTT. Translated, it gives CASSVGTNTGELFF. The chain combines TRBV9 with TRBJ2-2; weak D call: TRBD1 (6 bases). Germline CDR1 and CDR2: SGDLS and YYNGEE. The V and J ends lost 2 bases and 2 bases respectively, with 7 bases between them. This CDR3 contains 14 residues.

This clonotype was seen a single time. The chain has TRBV3-1 and TRBJ2-7; 7 bases map to TRBD1. The V gene's germline CDR1 is LGHDT and CDR2 YNNKEL (reference sequence). V dropped 2 bases and J dropped 2; count of bases not matched to a gene: 12. CDR3 length: 17 amino acids. This chain's CDR3 is CASSQKFTGVLPYEQYF. The DNA of the CDR3 is TGTGCCAGCAGCCAAAAATTCACAGGGGTCCTTCCCTACGAGCAGTACTTC.

This chain joins TRBV6-1 and TRBJ2-1; maybe TRBD1 (6 bases). There are 12 residues in the CDR3. V was pared by 2 bases and J by 15 bases, with 14 bases between. Germline lookup yields CDR1 MNHNS and CDR2 SASEGT. CDR3 sequence (DNA): TGTGCCAGCAGTGAATCGACAGGTAGTGGGTTCTTC. It encodes CASSESTGSGFF.

The gene calls are TRBV11-1 and TRBJ2-7; tentative D call: TRBD1 (5 bases). The germline gives CDR1 SGHAT, CDR2 FQDESV (reference sequence). Trimming removed 3 bases at V and 2 bases at J, with 11 bases between. This CDR3 is 14 amino acids long. The CDR3 region is CASSLGSTAYEQYF. The CDR3, as DNA: TGTGCCAGCAGCTTGGGGTCGACAGCCTACGAGCAGTACTTC. Drawing the rest from reference TRBV11-1 and TRBJ2-7, the complete variable domain is EAEVAQSPRYKITEKSQAVAFWCDPISGHATLYWYRQILGQGPELLVQFQDESVVDDSQLPKDRFSAERLKGVDSTLKIQPAELGDSAMYLCASSLGSTAYEQYFGPGTRLTVT.

This chain uses TRBV10-3 with TRBJ1-5, with 8 bases that match TRBD1. The CDR3 loop spans 17 amino acids. With 3 bases clipped from V and 5 bases from J, the junction kept 12 bases outside the gene matches. Germline V CDR1 and CDR2: ENHRY, SYGVKD. As DNA, the CDR3 is TGTGCCATCAGTGAAAGTCCTTGGCGACAGGGGTATCAGCCCCAGCATTTT. Protein: CAISESPWRQGYQPQHF.

V usage is TRBV9 and J usage is TRBJ2-5; TRBD1 might be the D (6 bases). CDR3 length: 14 amino acids. V shed 1 base and J shed 5 bases, with 12 bases lying between them. Germline CDR1 SGDLS, CDR2 YYNGEE. The CDR3 here is CASSVLQGSETQYF. The CDR3, as DNA: TGTGCCAGCAGCGTATTACAGGGCAGCGAGACCCAGTACTTC.